These 2 T cell receptor beta chains came from one sample sequenced in a study of blood T cells in healthy people across ages. For the second PCR, which ran for about 6 to 11 cycles, a sample-barcoded 5' primer and a J-beta primer mix were used. TCRdb recomputed calls from the 5' RACE reads with MiXCR, one row per CDR3 protein. The sample includes about 1.6 million distinct CDR3 sequences, 30% to 35% seen only once; the top ten take around 10%. The sample taken for sequencing was blood. The receptors here all came from a woman in her thirties in good health.

The chain joins TRBV3-1 to TRBJ2-5; 9 nucleotides agree with TRBD2. The CDR3 contains 18 residues. The V gene's germline CDR1 is LGHDT and CDR2 YNNKEL (reference sequence). Losses at the gene ends were 1 base for V and 2 bases for J; bases not matched to a gene: 11. CDR3 sequence: CASSQGPLAGDLQETQYF. The CDR3 DNA is TGTGCCAGCAGCCAAGGCCCGTTAGCGGGGGACCTACAAGAGACCCAGTACTTC.

This rearrangement joins TRBV7-9 to TRBJ1-1; weak D call: TRBD1 (6 bases). V was cut by 1 base and J by 1 base, with 16 bases left in between. The germline V gene encodes CDR1 SEHNR and CDR2 FQNEAQ (reference sequence). The CDR3 contains 17 residues. CDR3 in DNA: TGTGCCAGCAGCTTAGAAGTCGGGGGCCAGAGGAACACTGAAGCTTTCTTT. Amino acids: CASSLEVGGQRNTEAFF.